The 4 T cell receptor beta chains given below trace back to one sample, sequenced in a study of cytomegalovirus exposure and HLA in healthy donors. PCR involved 60 Vbeta and 13 Jbeta primers. Clones were read by immunoSEQ multiplex PCR, and TCRdb kept only the in-frame ones, dropping some. The table records around 120,000 clones, about 83% of them present only once. Source material: PBMCs. The receptor set was obtained from a woman aged 40 to 50 in good health and CMV-seropositive.

V gene TRBV14 combines with J gene TRBJ2-4, with 9 bases lining up with TRBD2. Germline loops: CDR1 SGHDN, CDR2 FVKESK. V trimming: 0 bases; J trimming: 6 bases; junction bases outside the gene matches: 6. There are 16 residues in the CDR3. This chain's CDR3 is CASSQDRRGGLNIQYF. The DNA for the CDR3 is TGTGCCAGCAGCCAAGATCGGCGGGGGGGATTAAACATTCAGTACTTC.

The chain recombines TRBV2 with TRBJ1-1, with 7 bases lining up with TRBD1. CDR1 and CDR2 from the germline V gene are SNHLY and FYNNEI. The J segment lost 1 base and the V segment lost 8 bases, leaving 10 bases of the junction unmatched. This CDR3 is 15 amino acids long. CDR3 sequence reads: CASRGTVGKNTEAFF. The CDR3 nucleotides are TGTGCCAGCCGGGGGACAGTCGGCAAGAACACTGAAGCTTTCTTT.

This chain joins TRBV27 and TRBJ2-7; a possible D gene is TRBD1 (6 bases). The CDR3 runs to 13 residues. Germline V gene sequence: CDR1 MNHEY, CDR2 SMNVEV (reference sequence). Trimming stripped 3 bases from V and 7 bases from J, with 13 bases between. The CDR3 loop reads CASSFVPQGEQYF. DNA for the CDR3: TGTGCCAGCAGTTTCGTGCCGCAGGGGGAGCAGTACTTC.

This clone appeared a few times. The chain recombines TRBV14 with TRBJ1-1; D possibly corresponds to TRBD1 (6 bases). Germline values: CDR1 SGHDN, CDR2 FVKESK. There are 14 residues in the CDR3. V lost 4 bases, J lost 11 bases, and 20 bases lay in between. The DNA for the CDR3 is TGTGCCAGCAGCCCGAGGGGGACCCTCAACGGGGCTTTCTTT. Its translation is CASSPRGTLNGAFF.